Given below is one T cell receptor beta chain in context. This entry belongs to a study of blood T cell repertoires in COVID-19. Unmatched junction bases numbered 6, after V lost 1 base and J lost 5 bases. The CDR3 covers 15 residues. Germline V lookup: CDR1 SNHLY, CDR2 FYNNEI. The table came from immunoSEQ multiplex PCR; TCRdb's copy has only in-frame clones and leaves some out. The top ten hold roughly 13% of the sample, which has 55,000 to 80,000 clones, roughly four fifths seen once. Material for sequencing was peripheral blood. This TCR was sampled from a human donor in a cohort sampled during active COVID-19. The chain has TRBV2 and TRBJ2-3; 7 positions agree with TRBD2. CDR3 sequence: CASSEDTSAVDTQYF. CDR3 nucleotides: TGTGCCAGCAGTGAAGACACTAGCGCTGTAGATACGCAGTATTTT.